This TCR beta chain was obtained from a study of regulatory T cells in long-lasting Graves disease. In the study overall: Disease was considered persistent Graves' disease after over 5 years of antithyroid drugs (with positive TSH receptor antibodies).

Notes on the study in general: Gene preferences differed: TRBV28, TRBJ1-2, TRBJ2-5 in persistent cases.

From germline, CDR1 is ENHRY and CDR2 SYGVKD. The CDR3 consists of 14 residues. Trimming shortened V by 3 bases and J by 4 bases, and 13 bases separated the two germline ends. The time point was: persistent/refractory GD, antithyroid drugs over 5 years with positive TRAb. After RNA was extracted from PBMCs, the TCR library was made from it. Diagnosing Graves' disease relied on the American Thyroid Association guidelines. To note about this clonotype: Its antigen is currently unknown.

Building the TCR beta libraries relied on iRepertoire HTBI primers, and CDR3 regions underwent Arm-PCR. TCRdb re-called the multiplex PCR reads through MiXCR, storing one row per CDR3 protein. Among approximately 400,000 distinct CDR3 sequences listed, around 21% were seen once. The chain carries TRBV10-3 and TRBJ2-7; tentatively, D is TRBD1 or TRBD2 (5 bases each). Material: peripheral blood mononuclear cells (PBMCs), obtained when the disease was refractory, from a patient treated with antithyroid drugs. This sequence was found in a female donor with Graves disease. CDR3 coding DNA: TGTGCCATCAGTGATGCCGGGACCGCGTACGAGCAGTACTTC. Its translation is CAISDAGTAYEQYF.